The rows below give T cell receptor beta chains drawn from one sample of a study of CD8+ T cells in alopecia areata. The assay was immunoSEQ multiplex PCR, and TCRdb's table has in-frame clones only and misses some. The top ten hold approximately 1% of the sample, which has 150,000 to 200,000 clones, more than 50% seen once. The source material was CD4+ T cells sorted from blood, sampled at week 24, from a patient treated with tofacitinib. The receptors here all came from a human donor with alopecia areata. Both conserved end residues are part of each CDR3. The D gene is left open where the match is weak. The listing skips clone size in some rows; elsewhere it reads once, few, many or a size class.

CDR3: CASSLAPPGLALNEQFF
DNA: TGTGCCAGCAGCTTAGCGCCGCCGGGACTAGCCCTCAATGAGCAGTTCTTC
V: TRBV11-2
size: NA
D: TRBD2
J: TRBJ2-1
length: 17

CDR3: CASSLARTGMNTEAFF
DNA: TGTGCCAGCAGCTTAGCTCGCACAGGGATGAACACTGAAGCTTTCTTT
V: TRBV7-8
size: NA
D: NA
J: TRBJ1-1
length: 16

CDR3: CASSPTEGDYGYTF
DNA: TGTGCCAGCTCACCCACGGAGGGGGATTATGGCTACACCTTC
V: TRBV18
size: NA
D: NA
J: TRBJ1-2
length: 14

CDR3: CAISEGQSYEQYF
DNA: TGTGCCATCAGTGAAGGGCAGTCCTACGAGCAGTACTTC
V: TRBV10-3
size: few
D: NA
J: TRBJ2-7
length: 13

CDR3: CAWSVLAIQETQYF
DNA: TGTGCCTGGAGTGTACTAGCTATCCAAGAGACCCAGTACTTC
V: TRBV30
size: NA
D: NA
J: TRBJ2-5
length: 14

CDR3: CASSLERPGAVDEQYF
DNA: TGTGCCAGCAGCTTGGAGCGGCCGGGGGCGGTAGACGAGCAGTACTTC
V: TRBV5-4
size: NA
D: NA
J: TRBJ2-7
length: 16

CDR3: CASSLEGQSMNTEAFF
DNA: TGTGCCAGCAGCTTGGAGGGGCAATCCATGAACACTGAAGCTTTCTTT
V: TRBV5-6
size: NA
D: NA
J: TRBJ1-1
length: 16

CDR3: CASSEGRTRPQHF
DNA: TGTGCCAGCAGTGAAGGCCGGACAAGGCCCCAGCATTTT
V: TRBV6-1
size: NA
D: NA
J: TRBJ1-5
length: 13

CDR3: CASSISRDSGANVLTF
DNA: TGTGCCAGTAGTATTAGTAGGGACTCGGGGGCCAACGTCCTGACTTTC
V: TRBV19
size: NA
D: NA
J: TRBJ2-6
length: 16

CDR3: CSAGQGLNTEAFF
DNA: TGCAGCGCGGGACAGGGGCTAAACACTGAAGCTTTCTTT
V: TRBV29-1
size: NA
D: TRBD1
J: TRBJ1-1
length: 13

CDR3: CASSKLAGGPNEQFF
DNA: TGTGCCAGCAGTAAACTAGCGGGGGGGCCGAATGAGCAGTTCTTC
V: TRBV6-5
size: few
D: TRBD2
J: TRBJ2-1
length: 15

CDR3: CASSFGTGPFGYTF
DNA: TGTGCCAGCAGCTTTGGGACAGGGCCTTTCGGCTACACCTTC
V: TRBV13
size: NA
D: TRBD1
J: TRBJ1-2
length: 14

CDR3: CASSLSGQGAYNSPLHF
DNA: TGCGCCAGCAGCCTTTCAGGACAGGGCGCCTATAATTCACCCCTCCACTTT
V: TRBV5-1
size: NA
D: TRBD1
J: TRBJ1-6
length: 17

CDR3: CASSSDKWGWNSPLHF
DNA: TGTGCCAGCAGCTCGGACAAGTGGGGGTGGAATTCACCCCTCCACTTT
V: TRBV7-8
size: many
D: NA
J: TRBJ1-6
length: 16

CDR3: CATKGGGANHEQYF
DNA: TGTGCCACCAAGGGGGGGGGAGCCAATCACGAGCAGTACTTC
V: TRBV7-2
size: NA
D: NA
J: TRBJ2-7
length: 14

CDR3: CASRQQSGYEQYF
DNA: TGTGCCAGCAGACAACAATCCGGCTACGAGCAGTACTTC
V: TRBV6-5
size: NA
D: NA
J: TRBJ2-7
length: 13

CDR3: CASSWGGLETQYF
DNA: TGTGCCAGCAGTTGGGGGGGGCTAGAGACCCAGTACTTC
V: TRBV28
size: NA
D: NA
J: TRBJ2-5
length: 13

CDR3: CASSGGQRGQFF
DNA: TGCGCCAGCAGCGGAGGGCAGCGGGGGCAGTTCTTC
V: TRBV5-1
size: once
D: TRBD2
J: TRBJ2-1
length: 12

CDR3: CASSSVVTGTGYEQYF
DNA: TGTGCCAGCAGCTCCGTAGTTACCGGGACAGGGTACGAGCAGTACTTC
V: TRBV7-9
size: NA
D: TRBD1
J: TRBJ2-7
length: 16

CDR3: CASSLWQGAGNQPQHF
DNA: TGTGCCAGCAGTTTATGGCAGGGGGCGGGCAATCAGCCCCAGCATTTT
V: TRBV28
size: few
D: TRBD1
J: TRBJ1-5
length: 16

CDR3: CSVEEGLSYEQYF
DNA: TGCAGCGTCGAGGAAGGACTTTCCTACGAGCAGTACTTC
V: TRBV29-1
size: NA
D: NA
J: TRBJ2-7
length: 13

CDR3: CASSLNLRNYGYTF
DNA: TGTGCCAGCAGCTTAAACCTTAGGAACTATGGCTACACCTTC
V: TRBV13
size: few
D: NA
J: TRBJ1-2
length: 14

CDR3: CAWSVRVDYGYTF
DNA: TGTGCCTGGAGTGTACGAGTCGACTATGGCTACACCTTC
V: TRBV30
size: NA
D: NA
J: TRBJ1-2
length: 13

CDR3: CASSTQPSPQGTEAFF
DNA: TGTGCCAGCAGCACACAACCCTCTCCTCAGGGGACTGAAGCTTTCTTT
V: TRBV7-6
size: NA
D: NA
J: TRBJ1-1
length: 16

CDR3: CASSLQTESYEQYF
DNA: TGCGCCAGCAGCCTACAGACAGAATCCTACGAGCAGTACTTC
V: TRBV5-1
size: NA
D: NA
J: TRBJ2-7
length: 14

CDR3: CAWAVAITSGGTDTQYF
DNA: TGTGCCTGGGCGGTCGCCATCACTAGCGGGGGGACAGATACGCAGTATTTT
V: TRBV30
size: NA
D: TRBD2
J: TRBJ2-3
length: 17

CDR3: CASSRWVGTGSLGNQPQHF
DNA: TGTGCCAGCAGCCGTTGGGTCGGGACAGGGTCTTTGGGCAATCAGCCCCAGCATTTT
V: TRBV2
size: NA
D: TRBD1
J: TRBJ1-5
length: 19

CDR3: CASSVAGELFF
DNA: TGTGCCAGCAGCGTAGCCGGGGAGCTGTTTTTT
V: TRBV9
size: NA
D: NA
J: TRBJ2-2
length: 11

CDR3: CASSDHRVEPYGYTF
DNA: TGTGCCAGCAGTGATCACAGGGTAGAGCCCTATGGCTACACCTTC
V: TRBV25-1
size: NA
D: NA
J: TRBJ1-2
length: 15

CDR3: CASSLGGTIYF
DNA: TGTGCCAGCAGCTTAGGGGGCACCATATATTTT
V: TRBV5-6
size: NA
D: NA
J: TRBJ1-3
length: 11

CDR3: CASSFYGALASEAFF
DNA: TGTGCCAGCAGTTTTTACGGGGCGTTGGCGTCTGAAGCTTTCTTT
V: TRBV28
size: NA
D: NA
J: TRBJ1-1
length: 15

CDR3: CASSESKGGGTQYF
DNA: TGCGCCAGCAGTGAGTCGAAAGGTGGCGGTACGCAGTATTTT
V: TRBV10-1
size: NA
D: NA
J: TRBJ2-3
length: 14

CDR3: CAWPLPGQGGYEQYF
DNA: TGTGCCTGGCCGCTCCCGGGACAGGGAGGCTACGAGCAGTACTTC
V: TRBV30
size: NA
D: TRBD1
J: TRBJ2-7
length: 15

CDR3: CASSQVRGNTEAFF
DNA: TGCGCCAGCAGCCAAGTCCGGGGCAACACTGAAGCTTTCTTT
V: TRBV4-3
size: once
D: NA
J: TRBJ1-1
length: 14

CDR3: CASSSNTDTQYF
DNA: TGTGCCAGCAGCTCCAACACAGATACGCAGTATTTT
V: TRBV5-4
size: NA
D: NA
J: TRBJ2-3
length: 12

CDR3: CASSLKAGIGANVLTF
DNA: TGTGCCAGCAGCTTGAAAGCGGGGATTGGGGCCAACGTCCTGACTTTC
V: TRBV5-6
size: once
D: TRBD2
J: TRBJ2-6
length: 16

CDR3: CASSLARKSYEQYF
DNA: TGTGCCAGCAGCTTAGCCCGGAAATCCTACGAGCAGTACTTC
V: TRBV13
size: NA
D: NA
J: TRBJ2-7
length: 14

CDR3: CASSASGQGGYEQYF
DNA: TGTGCCAGCAGCGCATCGGGACAGGGTGGCTACGAGCAGTACTTC
V: TRBV9
size: NA
D: TRBD1
J: TRBJ2-7
length: 15

CDR3: CASSETVYGYTF
DNA: TGTGCCAGCAGTGAGACAGTCTATGGCTACACCTTC
V: TRBV2
size: NA
D: NA
J: TRBJ1-2
length: 12

CDR3: CSVEVGQGRDQPQHF
DNA: TGCAGCGTTGAAGTGGGACAGGGTAGGGATCAGCCCCAGCATTTT
V: TRBV29-1
size: NA
D: TRBD1
J: TRBJ1-5
length: 15

CDR3: CASSLLASGGAETQYF
DNA: TGTGCCAGCAGCTTACTCGCTAGCGGGGGTGCCGAGACCCAGTACTTC
V: TRBV7-2
size: NA
D: TRBD2
J: TRBJ2-5
length: 16

CDR3: CASGLGMDSEAFF
DNA: TGTGCTAGTGGTTTGGGAATGGACAGTGAAGCTTTCTTT
V: TRBV12-5
size: once
D: NA
J: TRBJ1-1
length: 13